One sample yielded the 8 T cell receptor beta chains listed below, sequenced in a study of metastatic and nonmetastatic thyroid tumors. From the PCR reads, TCRdb re-called clones with MiXCR. The table includes some 34,000 clones, about a sixth detected once. Thyroid surgery was preceded by no treatment in any patient. Sequenced input: blood. Receptors originate from a female donor with papillary thyroid cancer or a benign thyroid nodule (not recorded which). Some clones in this sample may be carry-over from other donors' samples.

This clone was seen repeatedly, ten times or more. The rearrangement joins TRBV5-1 to TRBJ2-1, with 9 nucleotides matching TRBD1. Germline trimming cut 3 bases from V and 8 bases from J; bases unmatched to any gene: 9. Germline CDR1 is SGHRS and CDR2 is YFSETQ. The CDR3 spans 15 residues. The CDR3 DNA reads as TGCGCCAGCAGCTGGTCTGGGACAGGGATCGATGAGCAGTTCTTC. Residues: CASSWSGTGIDEQFF. The full variable domain, with the rest looked up from reference TRBV5-1 and TRBJ2-1, is KAGVTQTPRYLIKTRGQQVTLSCSPISGHRSVSWYQQTPGQGLQFLFEYFSETQRNKGNFPGRFSGRQFSNSRSEMNVSTLELGDSALYLCASSWSGTGIDEQFFGPGTRLTVL.

Relative to its sample, this clone is medium-sized. The V and J genes are TRBV6-1 and TRBJ2-7, with D unclear. V was pared by 7 bases and J by 3 bases, with 16 bases between. The CDR3 is 14 residues long. Germline-derived CDR1 and CDR2 are MNHNS and SASEGT. For the CDR3, the DNA is TGTGCCAGCAAAATAGACCGAGTCGGCTACGAGCAGTACTTC. As protein: CASKIDRVGYEQYF.

In its sample, this clone was seen a few times. V is TRBV28 and J is TRBJ2-7; 9 bases align to TRBD1. The CDR3 has 14 amino acids. V lost 7 bases and J lost 5; bases outside the gene matches: 9. Germline assignment: CDR1 MDHEN and CDR2 SYDVKM. This chain's CDR3 is CASNGCDRGNEQYF. For the CDR3, the DNA is TGTGCCAGCAATGGTTGTGACAGGGGGAACGAGCAGTACTTC.

This clone was counted many times. This sample also contains other DNA sequences that code for the same CDR3. The V and J genes are TRBV6-1 and TRBJ1-5; D ambiguous. V was trimmed by 4 bases and J by 0 bases, leaving 10 bases between them. CDR1 MNHNS and CDR2 SASEGT come from the germline V gene. The CDR3 sequence is 15 residues long. The CDR3 nucleotides are TGTGCCAGCAGTGTGCCGCGGCGTAGCAATCAGCCCCAGCATTTT. Translated, it gives CASSVPRRSNQPQHF.

A few counts support this clone. One end of the junction fails to match germline, which may point to a read error. This chain uses TRBV27 with TRBJ1-1, with 10 bases lining up with TRBD1. The CDR3 sequence is 16 residues long. The germline V gene encodes CDR1 MNHEY and CDR2 SMNVEV (reference sequence). CDR3: CASISTGGVMNTESFF. CDR3 in DNA: TGTGCCAGCATTTCGACAGGGGGCGTGATGAACACTGAATCTTTCTTT.

A word on this clone: This may come from a read error, since a much larger clone is one base off. The chain recombines TRBV7-9 with TRBJ2-7; D unclear. This CDR3 comprises 13 residues. From germline, CDR1 is SEHNR and CDR2 FQNEAQ (reference sequence). The germline V and J ends were trimmed by 4 bases and 4 bases, with 11 bases remaining between them. The CDR3 DNA is TGTGCCAGCAGCTCCGTGTTGGATTACGAGCAGTACTTC. It codes for CASSSVLDYEQYF.

In the case of this clone: The junction departs from germline at one end; a sequencing error may be responsible. The V and J genes are TRBV11-2 and TRBJ1-1, with unresolved D. Germline V gives CDR1 SGHAT, CDR2 FQNNGV. This CDR3 region has 16 residues. The CDR3 coding sequence is TGTGCCAGCAGCTTAGTACCACCGACGGTGAACACTGATGCTTTCTTT. It translates to CASSLVPPTVNTDAFF.

This clone was seen repeatedly, ten times or more. The V and J genes are TRBV10-3 and TRBJ1-2; D not resolved. V was pared by 2 bases and J by 4 bases, with 8 bases between. This CDR3 contains 13 residues. Germline V gene lookup returns CDR1 ENHRY and CDR2 SYGVKD. The chain's CDR3 is CAISEGVTYGYTF. CDR3 bases: TGTGCCATCAGTGAGGGGGTAACCTATGGCTACACCTTC.